Sequencing of this T cell receptor (beta chain) was carried out in a study of T cells after somatic rescue of genetic block. Only one count was recorded for this clone. Other DNA sequences of this sample code for an identical CDR3. The CDR3 runs to 15 residues. Germline assignment: CDR1 SGHDT and CDR2 YYEEEE. The trim removed 4 bases at V and 5 bases at J, leaving 7 bases unmatched. Libraries were prepared by immunoSEQ multiplex PCR; TCRdb keeps only in-frame clonotypes and omits some of them. Here the sample spans 60,000 to 90,000 clones, roughly 93% being singletons. The sequenced material came from peripheral blood mononuclear cells (PBMCs). The TCR comes from a young man. The V gene is TRBV5-6, the J gene TRBJ2-2, with 8 bases identical to TRBD2. Here the CDR3 DNA reads TGTGCCAGCAGCCGACTCGGGGGGGGGACCGGGGAGCTGTTTTTT. It translates to CASSRLGGGTGELFF.